This entry lists 28 T cell receptor beta chains sequenced from one sample in a study of T cells in narcolepsy (dated by TCRdb to the late 2010s). Library preparation used the immunoSEQ multiplex PCR assay. The table was pulled from immuneACCESS by TCRdb, which kept in-frame rearrangements only. Such tables lose some clones; where checked, under half of the loss comes from unresolved V genes, and the rest has no known cause. The sample table holds around 20,000 clones, of which about 90% were seen once. The ten largest account for 0.9% to 1.2% of the sample. Source material: CD45RA- memory CD4+ T cells from PBMCs. The cell subset or site label, as the study defines it: memory T cells sorted ex vivo from peripheral blood. These TCRs come from a human donor with narcolepsy.

The chain links TRBV7-6 to TRBJ1-2, with TRBD1 as a possible D gene (5 bases). Between the trimmed V and J ends, which lost 5 bases and 7 bases, there was a span of 17 bases. The V gene's germline CDR1 is SGHVS and CDR2 FNYEAQ. CDR3 length equals 14 residues. The CDR3 coding sequence is TGTGCCAGCAGCCAGGGTGAGGGTGGGATTGGCTACACCTTC. It codes for CASSQGEGGIGYTF. The whole variable domain, filled in from reference TRBV7-6 and TRBJ1-2, reads GAGVSQSPRYKVTKRGQDVALRCDPISGHVSLYWYRQALGQGPEFLTYFNYEAQQDKSGLPNDRFSAERPEGSISTLTIQRTEQRDSAMYRCASSQGEGGIGYTFGSGTRLTVV.

V usage is TRBV10-2 and J usage is TRBJ2-7; D possibly uses TRBD1 or TRBD2 (5 bases each). The CDR3 extends over 15 amino acids. In germline, CDR1 is WSHSY, CDR2 SAAADI. Trimming shortened V by 2 bases and J by 0 bases, and 11 bases separated the two germline ends. The CDR3 DNA reads as TGCGCCAGCAGTGAGGGGGGTGCTAGCTCCTACGAGCAGTACTTC. Residues: CASSEGGASSYEQYF.

This sequence joins TRBV11-1 and TRBJ2-7; a weak D match, TRBD2 (7 bases). The germline V gene encodes CDR1 SGHAT and CDR2 FQDESV (reference sequence). V dropped 3 bases and J dropped 3 bases, with 12 bases sitting between them. CDR3 length: 14 amino acids. CDR3 bases: TGTGCCAGCAGCTTGGGGGGGCAGTACTACGAGCAGTACTTC. Translation: CASSLGGQYYEQYF.

V and J are TRBV15 and TRBJ1-1; D is ambiguous. V lost 1 base, J lost 2 bases, and 8 bases lay in between. Per the germline V gene, CDR1 is LNHNV and CDR2 is YYDKDF (reference sequence). The CDR3 is 14 residues long. In DNA form, the CDR3 reads TGTGCCACCAGCAGAGGTCACCTAAACACTGAAGCTTTCTTT. It is translated as CATSRGHLNTEAFF.

The chain combines TRBV19 with TRBJ2-1, with 14 bases identical to TRBD2. The germline V gene has CDR1 LNHDA and CDR2 SQIVND (reference sequence). Trimming cost V 0 bases and J 1 base; bases outside gene matches: 8. The length of the CDR3 is 20 residues. CDR3 sequence: CASSIDPWTSGRTSYNEQFF. The CDR3 DNA reads as TGTGCCAGTAGTATAGATCCCTGGACTAGCGGGAGGACTTCCTACAATGAGCAGTTCTTC.

The chain couples TRBV7-3 to TRBJ2-5; D is possibly TRBD1 or TRBD2 (5 bases each). The J call is in doubt because the DNA end fits TRBJ2-7 better. The CDR3 is 13 residues long. Germline V CDR1 and CDR2: SGHTA, FQGTGA. The CDR3, as DNA: TGTGCCAGCAGCTTATGGGGGAAGGGCGAGCAGTACTTC. This gives the protein CASSLWGKGEQYF.

V gene TRBV27 combines with J gene TRBJ2-4, with D perhaps given as TRBD1 or TRBD2 (6 bases each). Trimming stripped 1 base from V and 6 bases from J, with 16 bases between. Germline CDR1 is MNHEY and CDR2 is SMNVEV (reference sequence). The CDR3 has 16 residues. CDR3 residues: CASSLFTPGAGNIQYF. The CDR3, as DNA: TGTGCCAGCAGTTTATTCACCCCGGGGGCTGGAAACATTCAGTACTTC.

This chain uses TRBV7-9 with TRBJ1-2, with D possibly being TRBD1 (5 bases). The CDR3 is 14 residues long. CDR1 and CDR2 from the germline V gene are SEHNR and FQNEAQ (reference sequence). The V end lost 2 bases, the J end lost 2 bases, and 9 bases lay between the germline ends. In DNA form, the CDR3 reads TGTGCCAGCAGCTTATTTCCAGGGAACTATGGCTACACCTTC. Its translation is CASSLFPGNYGYTF.

The gene calls are TRBV27 and TRBJ2-4; the D gene is possibly TRBD2 (6 bases). Trimming took 8 bases from V and 1 from J, leaving 15 bases between them. Germline loops: CDR1 MNHEY, CDR2 SMNVEV (reference sequence). The CDR3 has 15 residues. As DNA, the CDR3 is TGTGCCAGCCCTTCGTGGGGGAGGGCCAAAAACATTCAGTACTTC. Translating it yields CASPSWGRAKNIQYF.

As DNA, the CDR3 is TGTGCCAGTAGGCTCCGGGACAGGGTTGGGGGTGAGCAGTTCTTC. It is translated as CASRLRDRVGGEQFF. V gene TRBV19 combines with J gene TRBJ2-1; 9 nucleotides align to TRBD1. CDR3 length: 15 amino acids. Germline V gene lookup returns CDR1 LNHDA and CDR2 SQIVND (reference sequence). V was clipped by 6 bases and J by 9 bases; unmatched bases: 12. Using reference TRBV19 and TRBJ2-1 for the parts outside the CDR3, the full variable domain is DGGITQSPKYLFRKEGQNVTLSCEQNLNHDAMYWYRQDPGQGLRLIYYSQIVNDFQKGDIAEGYSVSREKKESFPLTVTSAQKNPTAFYLCASRLRDRVGGEQFFGPGTRLTVL.

This clone was observed a single time. V gene TRBV9 combines with J gene TRBJ2-7; 13 bases match TRBD2. Germline V gene sequence: CDR1 SGDLS, CDR2 YYNGEE. The CDR3 is made up of 17 amino acids. Trimming at V came to 3 bases and at J to 2 bases, leaving 8 bases not matched to a gene. The CDR3: CASSEGLAGTSTYEQYF. The CDR3 region has the DNA TGTGCCAGCAGCGAGGGACTAGCGGGGACTTCGACCTACGAGCAGTACTTC.

The V gene is TRBV28, the J gene TRBJ1-1; a possible D gene is TRBD1 (5 bases). The CDR3 spans 12 residues. Germline CDR1 is MDHEN and CDR2 is SYDVKM. Trimming stripped 3 bases from V and 4 bases from J, with 6 bases between. The CDR3 DNA sequence: TGTGCCAGCAGTTTCAGGGTCACTGAAGCTTTCTTT. It specifies CASSFRVTEAFF.

The gene calls are TRBV2 and TRBJ2-2; tentatively, D is TRBD2 (5 bases). The V and J ends lost 6 bases and 5 bases respectively, with 13 bases between them. From germline, CDR1 is SNHLY and CDR2 FYNNEI. The CDR3 length is 14 residues. In DNA form, the CDR3 reads TGTGCCAGCAGGAACGGGGTGACAACCGGGGAGCTGTTTTTT. Translated: CASRNGVTTGELFF. The full variable domain, rest sourced from reference TRBV2 and TRBJ2-2, is EPEVTQTPSHQVTQMGQEVILRCVPISNHLYFYWYRQILGQKVEFLVSFYNNEISEKSEIFDDQFSVERPDGSNFTLKIRSTKLEDSAMYFCASRNGVTTGELFFGEGSRLTVL.

The rearrangement joins TRBV25-1 to TRBJ2-5; the D call may be TRBD1 or TRBD2 (6 bases each). Germline lookup yields CDR1 MGHDK and CDR2 SYGVNS. Trimming took 7 bases from V and 1 from J, leaving 10 bases between them. The CDR3 contains 13 residues. The CDR3 nucleotides are TGTGCCAGCAATCCGGGGGCCCAAGAGACCCAGTACTTC. The encoded protein is CASNPGAQETQYF.

The chain is built from TRBV7-8 and TRBJ2-2; 9 bases map to TRBD1. In germline, CDR1 is SGHVS, CDR2 FQNEAQ. The length of the CDR3 is 15 residues. Trimming at V came to 5 bases and at J to 3 bases, leaving 4 bases not matched to a gene. CDR3 amino acids: CASSPGQGYTGELFF. The CDR3, as DNA: TGTGCCAGCAGCCCAGGACAGGGGTACACCGGGGAGCTGTTTTTT.

This chain joins TRBV18 and TRBJ2-2; possibly TRBD2 for D (5 bases). Trimming left V 3 bases short and J 1 base short, with 9 bases between. Germline-derived CDR1 and CDR2 are KGHSH and LQKENI. The CDR3 is 15 residues long. CDR3 DNA sequence: TGTGCCAGCTCACCGTATGCGGGGAACACCGGGGAGCTGTTTTTT. Encoded protein: CASSPYAGNTGELFF.

This chain connects TRBV19 to TRBJ1-4; tentatively, D is TRBD1 (5 bases). The CDR3 covers 14 residues. V lost 8 bases and J lost 8, with 18 bases in between. Germline values: CDR1 LNHDA, CDR2 SQIVND (reference sequence). This CDR3 reads CASAVGGMGEKLFF. DNA of the CDR3: TGTGCCAGTGCCGTTGGGGGTATGGGAGAAAAACTGTTTTTT.

The chain uses TRBV7-3 and TRBJ1-4, with a possible D match to TRBD1 (5 bases). CDR3 length: 15 amino acids. Germline V lookup: CDR1 SGHTA, CDR2 FQGTGA. Trimming took off 5 bases at V and 1 base at J, with 11 bases between the two ends. The DNA of the CDR3 is TGTGCCAGCAGCCCGGCCGGGGGAACTAATGAAAAACTGTTTTTT. Amino acids: CASSPAGGTNEKLFF. The variable domain in full, completed from reference TRBV7-3 and TRBJ1-4, reads GAGVSQTPSNKVTEKGKYVELRCDPISGHTALYWYRQSLGQGPEFLIYFQGTGAADDSGLPNDRFFAVRPEGSVSTLKIQRTERGDSAVYLCASSPAGGTNEKLFFGSGTQLSVL.

The rearrangement uses TRBV6-5 and TRBJ1-5; 7 bases are shared with TRBD1. Germline V gene sequence: CDR1 MNHEY, CDR2 SVGAGI. The V gene end was trimmed by 2 bases and the J gene end by 4 bases; junction bases not matched to a gene: 5. CDR3 length: 15 amino acids. This CDR3 reads CASSYRAGGNQPQHF. The CDR3 coding sequence is TGTGCCAGCAGTTACAGGGCAGGGGGTAATCAGCCCCAGCATTTT.

The chain recombines TRBV5-1 with TRBJ2-3; D may be TRBD1 or TRBD2 (6 bases each). Per the germline V gene, CDR1 is SGHRS and CDR2 is YFSETQ. V was cut by 1 base and J by 3 bases, with 15 bases left in between. The CDR3 covers 16 residues. The CDR3 sequence is CASSLMGGASTDTQYF. Written as DNA, the CDR3 is TGCGCCAGCAGCTTGATGGGGGGCGCCTCGACAGATACGCAGTATTTT.

The V and J genes are TRBV11-3 and TRBJ1-1; a weak D match, TRBD1 (5 bases). Germline V CDR1 and CDR2: SGHNT, YENEEA. Trimming pared 0 bases from V and 4 bases from J, leaving 12 bases between. The CDR3 totals 15 residues. CDR3 DNA sequence: TGTGCCAGCAGCTTAGATCGCGGGGCGAGCACTGAAGCTTTCTTT. Amino acid sequence: CASSLDRGASTEAFF.

This chain connects TRBV5-5 to TRBJ1-1; D is possibly TRBD1 (5 bases). The germline gives CDR1 SGHKS, CDR2 YYEKEE (reference sequence). The CDR3 runs to 16 residues. The V and J ends lost 4 bases and 0 bases respectively, with 16 bases between them. The CDR3 sequence is CASSLDIGALNTEAFF. The CDR3 DNA is TGTGCCAGCAGCCTCGATATTGGGGCCCTGAACACTGAAGCTTTCTTT.

The chain joins TRBV5-1 to TRBJ2-1; 9 bases align to TRBD1. Germline CDR1 reads SGHRS; CDR2 reads YFSETQ. After removal of 4 bases from V and 10 bases from J, the junction contained 9 bases not matched to a gene. The CDR3 has 14 residues. The CDR3 spells CASSGGTGSGEQFF. For the CDR3, the DNA is TGCGCCAGCAGCGGCGGGACAGGGTCGGGAGAGCAGTTCTTC.

The count of this clone is one. J is TRBJ2-2 and V is TRBV29-1; 7 bases line up with TRBD1. V dropped 2 bases and J dropped 0; count of bases not matched to a gene: 3. The CDR3 totals 15 residues. Germline loops: CDR1 SQVTM, CDR2 ANQGSEA. The CDR3: CSVEKGQTNTGELFF. The CDR3 DNA reads TGCAGCGTTGAAAAGGGACAGACGAACACCGGGGAGCTGTTTTTT.

The CDR3 protein is CASSPQDGNTIYF. In DNA, the CDR3 is TGCGCCAGCAGCCCACAGGACGGAAACACCATATATTTT. The chain is built from TRBV5-1 and TRBJ1-3; D is perhaps TRBD1 (5 bases). The germline V and J ends were trimmed by 4 bases and 4 bases, with 9 bases remaining between them. This CDR3 region has 13 residues. In germline, CDR1 is SGHRS, CDR2 YFSETQ.

The chain couples TRBV2 to TRBJ2-3, with D uncertain. The V gene's germline CDR1 is SNHLY and CDR2 FYNNEI. The CDR3 runs to 15 residues. The V and J ends lost 6 bases and 2 bases respectively, with 15 bases between them. CDR3 nucleotides: TGTGCCAGCAGCGGAAACCTGGTGGCCACAGATACGCAGTATTTT. It encodes CASSGNLVATDTQYF.

The chain carries TRBV7-3 and TRBJ2-5, with 7 bases matching TRBD1. Germline V gene lookup returns CDR1 SGHTA and CDR2 FQGTGA. This CDR3 is 15 amino acids long. Trimming at V came to 2 bases and at J to 1 base, leaving 4 bases not matched to a gene. The CDR3 region has the DNA TGTGCCAGCAGCTTACTTGGACAGGCCCAAGAGACCCAGTACTTC. It yields the protein CASSLLGQAQETQYF.

The chain joins TRBV29-1 to TRBJ1-2, with D possibly matching TRBD1 (6 bases). The germline CDR1 and CDR2 sequences are SQVTM and ANQGSEA. Trimming took off 1 base at V and 3 bases at J, with 15 bases between the two ends. The CDR3 runs 15 residues. The CDR3 region has the DNA TGCAGCGTTGAAGGGACAGCCAGGAAGTACTATGGCTACACCTTC. This translates into CSVEGTARKYYGYTF.